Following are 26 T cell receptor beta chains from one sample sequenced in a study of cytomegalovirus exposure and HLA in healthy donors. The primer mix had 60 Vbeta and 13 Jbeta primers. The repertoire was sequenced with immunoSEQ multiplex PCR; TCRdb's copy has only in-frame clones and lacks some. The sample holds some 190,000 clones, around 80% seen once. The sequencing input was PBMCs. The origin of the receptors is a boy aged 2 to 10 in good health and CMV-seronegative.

CDR3 in amino acids: CASSLGGIGNTIYF. CDR3 nucleotides: TGTGCCAGCAGCTTGGGAGGGATCGGAAACACCATATATTTT. The chain uses TRBV7-6 and TRBJ1-3; no definite D call. V gave up 3 bases and J gave up 4 bases, with 10 bases separating them. Germline loops: CDR1 SGHVS, CDR2 FNYEAQ. This CDR3 has 14 residues.

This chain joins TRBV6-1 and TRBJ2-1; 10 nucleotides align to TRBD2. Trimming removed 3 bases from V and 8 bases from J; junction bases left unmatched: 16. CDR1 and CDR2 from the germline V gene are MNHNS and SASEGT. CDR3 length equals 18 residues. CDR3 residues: CASSDRGRWTSGRDEQFF. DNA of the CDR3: TGTGCCAGCAGTGACAGGGGGCGATGGACTAGCGGACGGGATGAGCAGTTCTTC.

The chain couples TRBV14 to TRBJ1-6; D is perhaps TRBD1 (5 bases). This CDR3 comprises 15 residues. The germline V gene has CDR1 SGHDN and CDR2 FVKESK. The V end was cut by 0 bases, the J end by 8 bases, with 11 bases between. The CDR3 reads CASSQEGGFYSPLHF. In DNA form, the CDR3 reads TGTGCCAGCAGCCAAGAGGGGGGGTTCTATTCACCCCTCCACTTT.

The CDR3, as DNA: TGTGCCAGCAGCTCCGGACAGGGGAGCAATCAGCCCCAGCATTTT. The encoded protein is CASSSGQGSNQPQHF. The rearrangement joins TRBV9 to TRBJ1-5, with TRBD1 matching 9 bases. Per germline, CDR1 SGDLS and CDR2 YYNGEE. J gave up 1 base and V 4 bases, and 3 bases lay outside the gene matches. The CDR3 totals 15 residues.

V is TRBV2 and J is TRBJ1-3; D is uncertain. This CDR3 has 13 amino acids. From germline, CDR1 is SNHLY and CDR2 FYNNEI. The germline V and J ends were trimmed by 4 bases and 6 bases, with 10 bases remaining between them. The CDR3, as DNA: TGTGCCAGCAGTGGGGAGGGCGTAAACACCATATATTTT. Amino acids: CASSGEGVNTIYF.

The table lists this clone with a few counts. DNA for the CDR3: TGTGCCAGTAGTATAAGGACGTTCGAGAGGAGGGAAGGTGAGCAGTTCTTC. It codes for CASSIRTFERREGEQFF. The rearrangement uses TRBV19 and TRBJ2-1, with D possibly TRBD2 on 6 matching bases. Germline V gene sequence: CDR1 LNHDA, CDR2 SQIVND (reference sequence). Trimming pared 2 bases from V and 9 bases from J, leaving 23 bases between. The CDR3 contains 17 residues.

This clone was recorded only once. The CDR3, as DNA: TGTGCCAGCTCACCAACGGGACAGGGATATCGAGATACGCAGTATTTT. Its translation is CASSPTGQGYRDTQYF. The chain uses TRBV18 and TRBJ2-3; 9 nucleotides line up with TRBD1. The CDR3 totals 16 residues. The J segment lost 5 bases and the V segment lost 2 bases, leaving 8 bases of the junction unmatched. Germline V CDR1 and CDR2: KGHSH, LQKENI.

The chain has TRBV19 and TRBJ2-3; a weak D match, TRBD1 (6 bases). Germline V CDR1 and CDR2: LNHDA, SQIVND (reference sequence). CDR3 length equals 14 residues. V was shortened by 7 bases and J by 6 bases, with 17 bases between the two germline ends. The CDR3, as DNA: TGTGCCAGTACCGCATTAACAGGGACGGATACGCAGTATTTT. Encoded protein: CASTALTGTDTQYF. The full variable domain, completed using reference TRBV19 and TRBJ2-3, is DGGITQSPKYLFRKEGQNVTLSCEQNLNHDAMYWYRQDPGQGLRLIYYSQIVNDFQKGDIAEGYSVSREKKESFPLTVTSAQKNPTAFYLCASTALTGTDTQYFGPGTRLTVL.

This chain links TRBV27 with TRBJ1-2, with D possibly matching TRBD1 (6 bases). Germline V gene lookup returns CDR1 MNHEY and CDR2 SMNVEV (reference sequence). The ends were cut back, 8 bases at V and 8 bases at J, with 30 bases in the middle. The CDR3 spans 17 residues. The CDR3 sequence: CASGQQGRHSGVGGYTF. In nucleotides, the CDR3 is TGTGCCAGCGGCCAACAGGGAAGGCATTCTGGTGTGGGGGGCTACACCTTC.

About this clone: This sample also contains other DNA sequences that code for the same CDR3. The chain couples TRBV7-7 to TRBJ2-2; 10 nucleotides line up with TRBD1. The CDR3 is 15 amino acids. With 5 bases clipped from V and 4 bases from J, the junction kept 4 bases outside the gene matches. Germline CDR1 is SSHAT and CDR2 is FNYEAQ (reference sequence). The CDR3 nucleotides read TGTGCCAGCAGCCCGGGACAGGGGACCACCGGGGAGCTGTTTTTT. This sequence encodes CASSPGQGTTGELFF. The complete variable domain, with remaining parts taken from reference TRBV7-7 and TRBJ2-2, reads GAGVSQSPRYKVTKRGQDVTLRCDPISSHATLYWYQQALGQGPEFLTYFNYEAQPDKSGLPSDRFSAERPEGSISTLTIQRTEQRDSAMYRCASSPGQGTTGELFFGEGSRLTVL.

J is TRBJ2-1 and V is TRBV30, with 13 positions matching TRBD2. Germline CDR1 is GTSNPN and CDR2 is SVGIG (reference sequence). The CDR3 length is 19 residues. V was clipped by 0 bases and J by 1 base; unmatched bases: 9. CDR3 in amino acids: CAWSVTGLAGERSYNEQFF. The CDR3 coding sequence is TGTGCCTGGAGTGTAACCGGACTAGCGGGAGAGAGATCCTACAATGAGCAGTTCTTC.

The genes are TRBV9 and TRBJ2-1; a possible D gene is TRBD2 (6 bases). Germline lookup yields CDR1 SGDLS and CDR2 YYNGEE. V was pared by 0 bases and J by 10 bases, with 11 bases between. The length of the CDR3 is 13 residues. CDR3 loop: CASSVVGGMEQFF. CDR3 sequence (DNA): TGTGCCAGCAGCGTAGTTGGGGGGATGGAGCAGTTCTTC.

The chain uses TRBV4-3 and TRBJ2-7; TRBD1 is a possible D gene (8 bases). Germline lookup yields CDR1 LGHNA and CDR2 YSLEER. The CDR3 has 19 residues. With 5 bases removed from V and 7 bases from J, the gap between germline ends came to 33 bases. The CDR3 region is CASSKRQGNFLAALEEQYF. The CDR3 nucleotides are TGCGCCAGCAGCAAACGACAGGGGAACTTTCTAGCGGCACTGGAGGAGCAGTACTTC.

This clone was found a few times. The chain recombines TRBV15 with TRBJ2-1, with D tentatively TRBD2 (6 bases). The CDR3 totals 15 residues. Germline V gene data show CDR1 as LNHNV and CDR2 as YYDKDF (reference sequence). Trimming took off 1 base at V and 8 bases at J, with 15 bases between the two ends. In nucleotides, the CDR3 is TGTGCCACCAGCAGAGTTGGGGCAGGGACTCATGAGCAGTTCTTC. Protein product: CATSRVGAGTHEQFF.

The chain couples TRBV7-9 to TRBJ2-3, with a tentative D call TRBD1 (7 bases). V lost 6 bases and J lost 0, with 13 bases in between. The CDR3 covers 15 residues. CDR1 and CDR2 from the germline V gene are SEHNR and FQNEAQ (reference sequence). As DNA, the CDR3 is TGTGCCAGCAGTAGGGGGCTAGCGAGCACAGATACGCAGTATTTT. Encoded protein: CASSRGLASTDTQYF.

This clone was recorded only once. Written as DNA, the CDR3 is TGTGCCAGCTCACCTACACAGGGGGCAGAGACCCAGTACTTC. Translation: CASSPTQGAETQYF. The genes are TRBV18 and TRBJ2-5, with 9 bases aligning to TRBD1. This CDR3 spans 14 amino acids. Germline V gene sequence: CDR1 KGHSH, CDR2 LQKENI. Unmatched junction bases numbered 3, after V lost 3 bases and J lost 4 bases. The whole variable domain, remainder taken from reference TRBV18 and TRBJ2-5, is NAGVMQNPRHLVRRRGQEARLRCSPMKGHSHVYWYRQLPEEGLKFMVYLQKENIIDESGMPKERFSAEFPKEGPSILRIQQVVRGDSAAYFCASSPTQGAETQYFGPGTRLLVL.

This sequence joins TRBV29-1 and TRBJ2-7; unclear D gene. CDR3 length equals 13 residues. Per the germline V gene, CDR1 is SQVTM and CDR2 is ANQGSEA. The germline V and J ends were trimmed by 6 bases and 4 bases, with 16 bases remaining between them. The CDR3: CSVLAPRRYEQYF. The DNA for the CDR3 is TGCAGCGTCCTCGCCCCCAGGCGATACGAGCAGTACTTC.

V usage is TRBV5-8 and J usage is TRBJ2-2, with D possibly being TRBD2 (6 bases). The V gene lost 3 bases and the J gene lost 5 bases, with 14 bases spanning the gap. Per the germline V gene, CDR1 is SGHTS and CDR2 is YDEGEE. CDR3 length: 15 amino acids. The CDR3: CASSSWMAGTGELFF. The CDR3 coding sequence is TGTGCCAGCAGCTCCTGGATGGCGGGGACCGGGGAGCTGTTTTTT.

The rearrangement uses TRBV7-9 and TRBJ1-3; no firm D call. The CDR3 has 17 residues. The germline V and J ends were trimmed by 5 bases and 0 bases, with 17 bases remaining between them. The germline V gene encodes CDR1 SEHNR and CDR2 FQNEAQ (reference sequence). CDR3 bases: TGTGCCAGCAGCCACCCAACCGCCGGGAGCTCTGGAAACACCATATATTTT. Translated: CASSHPTAGSSGNTIYF.

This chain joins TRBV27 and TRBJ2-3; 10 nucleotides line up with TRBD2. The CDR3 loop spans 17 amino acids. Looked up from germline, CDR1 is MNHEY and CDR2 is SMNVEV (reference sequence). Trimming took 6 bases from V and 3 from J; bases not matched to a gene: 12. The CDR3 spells CASSHLTLAGATDTQYF. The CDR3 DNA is TGTGCCAGCAGCCACTTAACTCTAGCGGGAGCAACAGATACGCAGTATTTT.

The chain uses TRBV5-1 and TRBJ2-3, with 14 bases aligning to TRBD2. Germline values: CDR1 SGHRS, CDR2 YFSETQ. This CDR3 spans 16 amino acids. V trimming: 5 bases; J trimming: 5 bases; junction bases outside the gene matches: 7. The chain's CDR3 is CASSFGTSGGGDTQYF. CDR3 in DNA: TGCGCCAGCAGTTTTGGGACTAGCGGGGGAGGAGATACGCAGTATTTT.

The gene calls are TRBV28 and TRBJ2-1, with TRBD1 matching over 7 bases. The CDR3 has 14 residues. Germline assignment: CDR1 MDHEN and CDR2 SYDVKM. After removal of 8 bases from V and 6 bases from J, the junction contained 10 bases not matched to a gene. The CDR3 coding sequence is TGTGCCAGCCGACTACAGGGGTCTGGCAATGAGCAGTTCTTC. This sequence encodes CASRLQGSGNEQFF.

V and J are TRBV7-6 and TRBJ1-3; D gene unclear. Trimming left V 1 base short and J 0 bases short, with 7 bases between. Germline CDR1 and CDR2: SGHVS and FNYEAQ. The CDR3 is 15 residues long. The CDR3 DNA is TGTGCCAGCAGCTTAGGCAGTCCCTCTGGAAACACCATATATTTT. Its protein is CASSLGSPSGNTIYF. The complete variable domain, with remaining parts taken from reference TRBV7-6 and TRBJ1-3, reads GAGVSQSPRYKVTKRGQDVALRCDPISGHVSLYWYRQALGQGPEFLTYFNYEAQQDKSGLPNDRFSAERPEGSISTLTIQRTEQRDSAMYRCASSLGSPSGNTIYFGEGSWLTVV.

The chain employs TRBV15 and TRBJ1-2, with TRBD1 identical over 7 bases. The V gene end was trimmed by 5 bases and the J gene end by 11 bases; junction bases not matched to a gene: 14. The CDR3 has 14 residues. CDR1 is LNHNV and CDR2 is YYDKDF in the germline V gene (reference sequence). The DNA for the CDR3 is TGTGCCACCAGCGGGTCGACAGGGAGAGTGGTGTACACCTTC. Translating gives CATSGSTGRVVYTF.

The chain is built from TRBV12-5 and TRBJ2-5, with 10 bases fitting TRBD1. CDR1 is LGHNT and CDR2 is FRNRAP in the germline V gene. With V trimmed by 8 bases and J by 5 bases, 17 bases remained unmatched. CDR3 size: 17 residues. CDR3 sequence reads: CASSDYGTGDGWETQYF. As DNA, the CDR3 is TGTGCTAGTTCCGATTACGGGACAGGGGATGGGTGGGAGACCCAGTACTTC.

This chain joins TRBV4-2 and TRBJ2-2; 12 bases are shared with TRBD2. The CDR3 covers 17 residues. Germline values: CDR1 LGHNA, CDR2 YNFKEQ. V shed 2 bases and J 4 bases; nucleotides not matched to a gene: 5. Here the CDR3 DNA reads TGTGCCAGCAGCCAACGGACTAGCGGGAAAGGCACCGGGGAGCTGTTTTTT. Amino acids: CASSQRTSGKGTGELFF.